These 20 T cell receptor beta chains came from one sample sequenced in a study of patients and donors after allogeneic stem cell transplantation. A single record per CDR3 protein comes from TCRdb applying MiXCR to the RT-PCR reads. The table has 800,000 to 1,000,000 distinct CDR3 sequences, roughly 18% seen once. Sequences were obtained from blood, either unsorted or a sorted T cell fraction (not recorded which). The receptors were sampled from a human donor who was either an allogeneic HSCT recipient or a stem cell or donor lymphocyte infusion donor (not recorded which). It is not recorded whose cells these are; they may come from a transplant donor.

This clonotype was detected many times. At one end, the junction sequence differs from germline, possibly due to a read error. This chain connects TRBV5-1 to TRBJ1-1; D remains ambiguous. The CDR3 contains 13 residues. CDR1 and CDR2 from the germline V gene are SGHRS and YFSETQ. The CDR3 is CASSLGLNTEAFF. CDR3 nucleotides: TGTGCCAGCAGCTTGGGGTTGAACACTGAAGCTTTCTTT.

There are a few counts of this clonotype. The chain is built from TRBV7-2 and TRBJ1-2, with D tentatively TRBD1 (6 bases). The germline CDR1 and CDR2 sequences are SGHTA and FQGNSA. The V and J ends lost 5 bases and 7 bases respectively, with 17 bases between them. The CDR3 runs 14 residues. The CDR3 region is CASSPAGGGGGYTF. CDR3 nucleotide sequence: TGTGCCAGCAGCCCAGCGGGGGGCGGAGGTGGCTACACCTTC.

This clonotype was detected only a few times. This chain joins TRBV7-9 and TRBJ2-5, with D hard to call. Germline CDR1 SEHNR, CDR2 FQNEAQ (reference sequence). CDR3 size: 15 residues. Trimming cost V 1 base and J 1 base, with 10 bases left between them. Written as DNA, the CDR3 is TGTGCCAGCAGCTTAGAATTGCGTACCCAAGAGACCCAGTACTTC. Protein product: CASSLELRTQETQYF.

This clonotype was counted a few times. The chain uses TRBV6-5 and TRBJ2-3; 8 bases align to TRBD2. This CDR3 region has 13 residues. Trimming took 2 bases from V and 10 from J; bases not matched to a gene: 5. Germline lookup yields CDR1 MNHEY and CDR2 SVGAGI. CDR3 DNA sequence: TGTGCCAGCAGTTACGTCGGGGGGGCCGCGCAGTATTTT. It specifies CASSYVGGAAQYF.

This sequence joins TRBV7-3 and TRBJ2-1; 10 nucleotides align to TRBD2. This CDR3 is 19 amino acids long. Germline V gene data show CDR1 as SGHTA and CDR2 as FQGTGA. V shed 1 base, J shed 5 bases, and the junction held 14 bases outside the gene matches. CDR3 loop: CASSLNLGPLAGVDNEQFF. The CDR3 DNA follows: TGTGCCAGCAGCTTAAATTTGGGGCCTCTAGCGGGGGTTGACAATGAGCAGTTCTTC.

The table lists this clonotype with a few counts. This chain links TRBV29-1 with TRBJ2-3; D uncertain. Germline loops: CDR1 SQVTM, CDR2 ANQGSEA. This CDR3 has 12 amino acids. The ends were cut back, 8 bases at V and 0 bases at J, with 9 bases in the middle. In nucleotides, the CDR3 is TGCAGCCGGAGCAGTAGCACAGATACGCAGTATTTT. Its protein product is CSRSSSTDTQYF.

Concerning this clonotype: A read error may produce the germline difference seen at one junction end. The chain is built from TRBV30 and TRBJ1-1, with 9 bases fitting TRBD1. CDR1 and CDR2 (germline): GTSNPN, SVGIG (reference sequence). The CDR3 totals 15 residues. The chain's CDR3 is CAWSASPRGQGPPIF. The DNA of the CDR3 is TGTGCCTGGAGTGCATCCCCTCGGGGACAGGGCCCCCCGATCTTT.

At least ten counts were recorded for this clonotype. The CDR3, as DNA: TGCGCCAGCACTACGACAGGGGCCGAAGAGACCCAGTACTTC. It yields the protein CASTTTGAEETQYF. The chain uses TRBV5-1 and TRBJ2-5; 8 bases agree with TRBD1. Germline loops: CDR1 SGHRS, CDR2 YFSETQ. The CDR3 sequence is 14 residues long. J gave up 3 bases and V 6 bases, and 7 bases lay outside the gene matches. The variable domain in full, completed from reference TRBV5-1 and TRBJ2-5, reads KAGVTQTPRYLIKTRGQQVTLSCSPISGHRSVSWYQQTPGQGLQFLFEYFSETQRNKGNFPGRFSGRQFSNSRSEMNVSTLELGDSALYLCASTTTGAEETQYFGPGTRLLVL.

J is TRBJ2-3 and V is TRBV15; D may be TRBD2 (5 bases). V shed 3 bases and J shed 4 bases, with 11 bases lying between them. The CDR3 is 14 residues long. Germline CDR1 is LNHNV and CDR2 is YYDKDF (reference sequence). The chain's CDR3 is CATSSPRGADTQYF. Written as DNA, the CDR3 is TGTGCCACCAGCAGCCCCCGGGGTGCAGATACGCAGTATTTT. The whole variable domain, remainder taken from reference TRBV15 and TRBJ2-3, is DAMVIQNPRYQVTQFGKPVTLSCSQTLNHNVMYWYQQKSSQAPKLLFHYYDKDFNNEADTPDNFQSRRPNTSFCFLDIRSPGLGDTAMYLCATSSPRGADTQYFGPGTRLTVL.

The gene calls are TRBV20-1 and TRBJ2-1, with 11 bases aligning to TRBD2. The CDR3 is made up of 14 amino acids. The germline CDR1 and CDR2 sequences are DFQATT and SNEGSKA (reference sequence). Germline trimming cut 6 bases from V and 8 bases from J; bases unmatched to any gene: 9. The CDR3 DNA sequence: TGCAGTGCACCACTAGCGGGGGCCACCGATGAGCAGTTCTTC. Encoded protein: CSAPLAGATDEQFF.

The V call is TRBV12-3 or TRBV12-4, the J call TRBJ1-3; D ambiguous. CDR3 length: 12 residues. V gave up 6 bases and J gave up 4 bases, with 7 bases separating them. CDR3: CASRPTGNTIYF. The CDR3 DNA reads TGTGCCAGCAGGCCGACAGGAAACACCATATATTTT.

The V call is TRBV7-3, the J call TRBJ1-2, with D unresolved. This CDR3 has 13 residues. Per the germline V gene, CDR1 is SGHTA and CDR2 is FQGTGA. The V end was cut by 3 bases, the J end by 2 bases, with 7 bases between. Written as DNA, the CDR3 is TGTGCCAGCAGCTTTGAACCCAACTATGGCTACACCTTC. This gives the protein CASSFEPNYGYTF.

A few counts support this clonotype. In DNA form, the CDR3 reads TGTGCCAGCAGCTTAGCGACTAGCCGGTTCTACAATGAGCAGTTCTTC. Translation gives CASSLATSRFYNEQFF. The chain carries TRBV11-2 and TRBJ2-1; 7 bases map to TRBD2. The CDR3 is made up of 16 amino acids. With 1 base clipped from V and 3 bases from J, the junction kept 6 bases outside the gene matches. CDR1 is SGHAT, CDR2 FQNNGV, per germline.

There are a few counts of this clonotype. The CDR3 is CASSYSSPTLAVRSYEQYF. The CDR3 bases are TGTGCCAGCAGTTACTCGAGCCCAACCCTAGCGGTGCGATCCTACGAGCAGTACTTC. The chain carries TRBV6-5 and TRBJ2-7; 7 bases fit TRBD2. The CDR3 extends over 19 amino acids. The V gene end was trimmed by 0 bases and the J gene end by 1 base; junction bases not matched to a gene: 15. Germline CDR1 and CDR2: MNHEY and SVGAGI.

The rearrangement links TRBV6-5 to TRBJ1-1; no firm D call. The CDR3 is 14 amino acids. Trimming took 0 bases from V and 2 from J, leaving 7 bases between them. Germline assignment: CDR1 MNHEY and CDR2 SVGAGI. The CDR3 sequence: CASSYSQVNTEAFF. The CDR3 DNA follows: TGTGCCAGCAGTTACTCGCAAGTTAACACTGAAGCTTTCTTT.

This clonotype was counted between two and nine times. The V call is TRBV15, the J call TRBJ2-7; tentatively, D is TRBD1 or TRBD2 (5 bases each). The CDR3 has 15 amino acids. Trimming cost V 0 bases and J 1 base, with 10 bases left between them. Germline V gene lookup returns CDR1 LNHNV and CDR2 YYDKDF (reference sequence). This CDR3 is CATSREVGVSYEQYF. In nucleotides, the CDR3 is TGTGCCACCAGCAGAGAAGTGGGGGTGTCCTACGAGCAGTACTTC.

This clonotype was detected only a few times. The chain has TRBV6-5 and TRBJ2-3, with D possibly TRBD2 on 7 matching bases. The CDR3 is 16 amino acids. CDR1 is MNHEY, CDR2 SVGAGI, per germline. The V end was cut by 0 bases, the J end by 1 base, with 11 bases between. Here the CDR3 DNA reads TGTGCCAGCAGTTACTCTGGGGGGGGCGGCACAGATACGCAGTATTTT. Translation: CASSYSGGGGTDTQYF.

This clonotype was seen only a few times. J is TRBJ2-3 and V is TRBV12-3 or TRBV12-4; D is tentatively TRBD1 or TRBD2 (5 bases each). V lost 6 bases and J lost 6, with 16 bases in between. This CDR3 has 14 amino acids. This chain's CDR3 is CASSQGTQADTQYF. The CDR3 nucleotides read TGTGCCAGCAGCCAAGGGACGCAGGCGGATACGCAGTATTTT.

The J gene is TRBJ1-4, the V gene TRBV12-3 or TRBV12-4; perhaps TRBD1 as D (5 bases). This CDR3 has 17 amino acids. The germline V and J ends were trimmed by 1 base and 1 base, with 13 bases remaining between them. The CDR3 loop is CASSLGIGRGTNEKLFF. CDR3 nucleotides: TGTGCCAGCAGTTTAGGTATCGGAAGGGGAACTAATGAAAAACTGTTTTTT.

This clonotype appeared many times. The chain couples TRBV29-1 to TRBJ2-2, with D perhaps being TRBD1 or TRBD2 (7 bases each). The V gene lost 5 bases and the J gene lost 3 bases, with 13 bases spanning the gap. CDR1 is SQVTM and CDR2 is ANQGSEA in the germline V gene. The CDR3 length is 14 residues. The CDR3 nucleotides read TGCAGCGTTCGAGCGGGACAGTACACCGGGGAGCTGTTTTTT. Protein sequence: CSVRAGQYTGELFF.